The rows below give T cell receptor beta chains drawn from one sample of a study of response to subunit inactivated influenza vaccine. From the RT-PCR reads, TCRdb called clonotypes with MiXCR, one entry per CDR3 protein. This sample has roughly 550,000 distinct CDR3 sequences, with around 25% found just once. This same sample was also taken into another study, of T cells expressing NK-cell markers.

The sample in question was CD4+ T cells sorted from PBMCs, obtained 12 days after vaccination. The source is a man in his fifties who received an inactivated influenza vaccine. The CDR3 runs from the conserved cysteine through the conserved F or W. The order of the fields is V gene, D gene, clone size, J gene, CDR3 DNA, CDR3 protein. The D gene is left open where the match is weak. Expanded clones are given a class, and other clones once, few, many or no size at all.

>TRBV5-1|-|few|TRBJ2-1
TGCGCCAGCAGCTTGGCGGCAGCGAAAGCGAGTGAGCAGTTCTTC
CASSLAAAKASEQFF
>TRBV20-1|-|many|TRBJ1-1
TGCAGTGCTAGTTCCGTGAACACTGAAGCTTTCTTT
CSASSVNTEAFF
>TRBV28|TRBD1|-|TRBJ2-5
TGTGCCAGCAGCCCATTAACAGGGGGTATGGAGACCCAGTACTTC
CASSPLTGGMETQYF
>TRBV5-1|TRBD1|-|TRBJ1-1
TGCGCCAGCAGCACGGGACAGGGGAGTCTTAACACTGAAGCTTTCTTT
CASSTGQGSLNTEAFF
>TRBV6-5|-|-|TRBJ2-5
TGTGCCAGCAGTTACACACTAGCACAAGAGACCCAGTACTTC
CASSYTLAQETQYF
>TRBV29-1|-|few|TRBJ2-1
TGCAGCGCTCGCAGGGTGAACAATGAGCAGTTCTTC
CSARRVNNEQFF
>TRBV9|-|-|TRBJ2-3
TGTGCCAGCAGCGTAGCCCCCTCCAGGGCAGATACGCAGTATTTT
CASSVAPSRADTQYF
>TRBV11-2|-|many|TRBJ2-7
TGTGCCAGCAGCTTTGGTAGTATCGACGAGCAGTACTTC
CASSFGSIDEQYF
>TRBV27|-|-|TRBJ2-5
TGTGCCAGCAGTTTAGCTCCGAATAAACAGACCCAGTACTTC
CASSLAPNKQTQYF
>TRBV19|TRBD2|few|TRBJ2-3
TGTGCCAGTTCCCCAGCTAGCGGGGGTAGGAATACGCAGTATTTT
CASSPASGGRNTQYF
>TRBV12-3/TRBV12-4|-|-|TRBJ2-7
TGTGCCAGCAGCGCGGTCCTCGCAGCCTACGAGCAGTACTTC
CASSAVLAAYEQYF
>TRBV3-1|-|-|TRBJ1-1
TGTGCCAGCAGCCAAGAGGCCAGGAACACTGAAGCTTTCTTT
CASSQEARNTEAFF
>TRBV7-3|-|-|TRBJ2-3
TGTGCCAGCAGCCCACACCACGGGGCGGGAAGCCCGTATTTT
CASSPHHGAGSPYF
>TRBV7-8|TRBD1|few|TRBJ1-1
TGTGCCAGCAGCTACACCGGGACAGGGAGGGCTGAAGCTTTCTTT
CASSYTGTGRAEAFF
>TRBV4-2|-|-|TRBJ2-7
TGTGCCAGCAGCCCCGAGCTCCTCTGCGGGCAGTACTTC
CASSPELLCGQYF
>TRBV30|-|few|TRBJ2-3
TGTGCCAATGGAGCAGGGTATACGCAGTATTTT
CANGAGYTQYF
>TRBV20-1|-|few|TRBJ2-2
TGCAGTGCCGGTGAACCGGGCGGGGAGCTGTTTTTT
CSAGEPGGELFF
>TRBV29-1|-|-|TRBJ2-7
TGCAGCGTCTCCGGCGGGGTGGCCCCCTACGAGCAGTACTTC
CSVSGGVAPYEQYF
>TRBV10-1|-|-|TRBJ2-3
TGCGCCAGCAGTGAGTCGACAGGTATCACAGATACGCAGTATTTT
CASSESTGITDTQYF
>TRBV27|TRBD1|few|TRBJ1-5
TGTGCCAGCAGTTCCGGACAGGCTAGCAATCAGCCCCAGCATTTT
CASSSGQASNQPQHF
>TRBV29-1|TRBD1|many|TRBJ2-2
TGCAGCGTTGCTGGACAGGGGGCTACCGGGGAGCTGTTTTTT
CSVAGQGATGELFF
>TRBV11-2|-|-|TRBJ2-1
TGTGCCAGCAGCCCCGGGGCTAGCTCCTACAATGAGCAGTTCTTC
CASSPGASSYNEQFF
>TRBV5-5|-|-|TRBJ1-5
TGTGCCAGCAGCTTCCATAGGACAGCGTTCCTTAGCAATCAGCCCCAGCATTTT
CASSFHRTAFLSNQPQHF
>TRBV3-1|-|few|TRBJ1-6
TGTGCCAGCAGCCACGCGGCAGGGCGTTCACCCCTCCACTTT
CASSHAAGRSPLHF
>TRBV15|TRBD1|-|TRBJ2-7
TGTGCCACCAGCAGAAGGGACAGGGGGTTCTACGAGCAGTACTTC
CATSRRDRGFYEQYF
>TRBV11-2|TRBD1|-|TRBJ2-7
TGTGCCAGCAGCCAACCATACAGGGGGCAAGTCAACGAGCAGTACTTC
CASSQPYRGQVNEQYF
>TRBV4-1|-|few|TRBJ1-1
TGCGCCAGCAGCCAATCCGTGGGCAGGATGAGGAACACTGAAGCTTTCTTT
CASSQSVGRMRNTEAFF
>TRBV7-9|TRBD1|-|TRBJ2-1
TGTGCCAGCAGCTTCGCCGGGACAGCATACAATGAGCAGTTCTTC
CASSFAGTAYNEQFF
>TRBV5-1|TRBD1|-|TRBJ2-3
TGCGCCAGCAGCAGGGGGGACAGGGTGACAGATACGCAGTATTTT
CASSRGDRVTDTQYF
>TRBV4-3|-|few|TRBJ2-7
TGCGCCAGCAGCCAAACGGATAGGGGACCGAGGTACTTC
CASSQTDRGPRYF
>TRBV7-9|TRBD2|few|TRBJ2-2
TGTGCCAGCAGACCATCGGGGGGGCGCCCCGGGGAGCTGTTTTTT
CASRPSGGRPGELFF
>TRBV20-1|TRBD2|few|TRBJ2-7
TGCAGTGCGCCAAGCGGGACCTCCTACGAGCAGTACTTC
CSAPSGTSYEQYF
>TRBV12-3/TRBV12-4|-|-|TRBJ1-2
TGTGCCAGCAGAGTAACAGGAGCCACCACTGGTGGCTACACCTTC
CASRVTGATTGGYTF
>TRBV12-3/TRBV12-4|TRBD1|-|TRBJ1-6
TGTGCCAGCAGTTTGCGGGGACAGGGGAATTCACCCCTCCACTTT
CASSLRGQGNSPLHF
>TRBV6-5|TRBD1|-|TRBJ2-7
TGCGCCAGCAGCTATGGACAGGGGGCCTACGAGCAGTACTTC
CASSYGQGAYEQYF
>TRBV7-2|TRBD1|-|TRBJ1-4
TGTGCCAGCAGCTTCGCGGGACAGTTTAATGAAAAACTGTTTTTT
CASSFAGQFNEKLFF
>TRBV5-1|TRBD2|many|TRBJ2-3
TGCGCCAGCAGCCCAGGACTAGCAAGTTACACAGATACGCAGTATTTT
CASSPGLASYTDTQYF
>TRBV12-3/TRBV12-4|-|-|TRBJ2-7
TGTGCCAGCAGTTTTACGTCGGGCGAGCAGTACTTC
CASSFTSGEQYF
>TRBV6-1|-|-|TRBJ1-2
TGTGCCAGCTTACCGGGGGGAGTAGTCTATGGCTACACCTTC
CASLPGGVVYGYTF
>TRBV4-1|-|-|TRBJ1-2
TGCGCCAGCAGCCAAGTCCGGGCGAACTATGGCTACACCTTC
CASSQVRANYGYTF
>TRBV5-1|TRBD2|few|TRBJ2-1
TGCGCCAGCAGCTGGGGGGGGTTGGCTAGCGGGTCGAATGAGCAGTTCTTC
CASSWGGLASGSNEQFF
>TRBV7-2|-|few|TRBJ1-3
TGTGCCAGCAGCTTATCGGTTAACTCTGGAAACACCATATATTTT
CASSLSVNSGNTIYF
>TRBV12-3/TRBV12-4|-|few|TRBJ2-7
TGTGCCAGCAGCTCCGGACACAGCTCCTACGAGCAGTACTTC
CASSSGHSSYEQYF
>TRBV3-1|-|-|TRBJ2-7
TGTGCCAGCAGCCAAGATGCTCGATCCGGGCAGTACTTC
CASSQDARSGQYF
>TRBV6-5|-|-|TRBJ2-2
TGTGCCAGCAGTTCCCTGCAGGGGAAGTCGAACACCGGGGAGCTGTTTTTT
CASSSLQGKSNTGELFF
>TRBV18|-|-|TRBJ2-2
TGTGCCAGCTCACCCACTACCACAGGGAACACCGGGGAGCTGTTTTTT
CASSPTTTGNTGELFF
>TRBV10-3|-|few|TRBJ2-3
TGTGCCATCGCGATGGACGTTAGCACAGATACGCAGTATTTT
CAIAMDVSTDTQYF
>TRBV4-2|TRBD1|few|TRBJ2-7
TGTGCCAGCAGCCAAGATCTTGGGACAGGCCGCAACGAGCAGTACTTC
CASSQDLGTGRNEQYF
>TRBV4-1|-|-|TRBJ1-1
TGCGCCAGCAGCCAACCACAGGGGAACACTGAAGCTTTCTTT
CASSQPQGNTEAFF
>TRBV19|TRBD2|-|TRBJ2-1
TGTGCCAGTAGTATTAGCGGGAGGGCCCCTGAGCAGTTCTTC
CASSISGRAPEQFF
>TRBV20-1|TRBD2|-|TRBJ2-4
TGCAGTGCCCGAAGGACTAGCGGGAGTCACATTCAGTACTTC
CSARRTSGSHIQYF
>TRBV11-2|TRBD2|-|TRBJ2-7
TGTGCCAGCAGCTCCAGGGTCAGTACTAGCGGGAGCTCCTACGAGCAGTACTTC
CASSSRVSTSGSSYEQYF
>TRBV7-8|-|-|TRBJ1-6
TGTGCCAGCAGCTTAGATAGGGTTTTCGATTCACCCCTCCACTTT
CASSLDRVFDSPLHF
>TRBV20-1|TRBD1|-|TRBJ2-7
TGCAGTGCAGGGGACAGGGTCGGGCAGTACTTC
CSAGDRVGQYF
>TRBV2|TRBD1|-|TRBJ2-1
TGTGCCAGCAGGAGTGGGACAGCACAGCACGAGCAGTTCTTC
CASRSGTAQHEQFF
>TRBV4-3|-|-|TRBJ2-1
TGCGCCAGCAGCCAAGGGACGTTTGTCGAAAATTCCCTTGAGCAGTTCTTC
CASSQGTFVENSLEQFF